This is a list of T cell receptor beta chains from one sample in a study of shared clonotypes between healthy human individuals. Profiling relied on immunoSEQ multiplex PCR, and the TCRdb table lists in-frame clones only, not all of them. The repertoire includes some 580,000 clones, about 97% of them detected once, and around 0.057% sits in the top ten. Sequenced material: naive CD4+ T cells sorted from blood. The receptor set was obtained from a woman aged 25 to 39 in good health. CDR3s include the opening cysteine and the closing phenylalanine or tryptophan. D genes are given only for firm matches. The size field is filled for only some rows; it gives once, few, many or a size class.

V	size	D	J	DNA	CDR3
TRBV6-5	once	TRBD1	TRBJ2-7	TGTGCCAGCAGTTACTCGGGGACAGAAACCTACGAGCAGTACTTC	CASSYSGTETYEQYF
TRBV2	once	TRBD2	TRBJ2-1	TGTGCCAGCAGTCGGGACTACTCCTACAATGAGCAGTTCTTC	CASSRDYSYNEQFF
TRBV14	-	-	TRBJ1-6	TGTGCCAGCAGCCAACTGGACGGTTTATCACCCCTCCACTTT	CASSQLDGLSPLHF
TRBV29-1	-	-	TRBJ1-1	TGCAGCGTTGAACGGACAGAAAACACTGAAGCTTTCTTT	CSVERTENTEAFF
TRBV5-1	-	TRBD1	TRBJ2-7	TGCGCCAGCAGCTCAGGACAGGTTTCCTACGAGCAGTACTTC	CASSSGQVSYEQYF
TRBV4-1	-	-	TRBJ1-5	TGCGCCAGCAGCGAACAGAACAATCAGCCCCAGCATTTT	CASSEQNNQPQHF
TRBV6-1	-	-	TRBJ2-5	TGTGCCAGCAGTGAAGGGCAGGGCCCCCAGACCCAGTACTTC	CASSEGQGPQTQYF
TRBV10-3	-	TRBD1	TRBJ2-7	TGTGCCATCAGTGCCCGGACAGGGGGTTACGAGCAGTACTTC	CAISARTGGYEQYF
TRBV5-1	-	-	TRBJ2-7	TGCGCCAGCAGCGACCCTCGTGGAAGCCACGAGCAGTACTTC	CASSDPRGSHEQYF
TRBV18	-	TRBD2	TRBJ2-1	TGTGCCAGCTCACCAGAGGAGGGACTAGCGGCAGACAATGAGCAGTTCTTC	CASSPEEGLAADNEQFF
TRBV18	-	TRBD1	TRBJ1-1	TGTGCCAGCTCACAGGGTCGAACAGGGGAAACTGAAGCTTTCTTT	CASSQGRTGETEAFF
TRBV19	-	-	TRBJ2-1	TGTGCCAGTAGTCCCCGCCGGCGTAGGGCGGACAATGAGCAGTTCTTC	CASSPRRRRADNEQFF
TRBV28	-	TRBD1	TRBJ2-1	TGTGCCAGCAGTTCGGGGACAGAGAGATACAATGAGCAGTTCTTC	CASSSGTERYNEQFF
TRBV6-5	-	TRBD2	TRBJ2-1	TGTGCCAGCAGCGGGACTAGCTCTCTGTTCTTC	CASSGTSSLFF
TRBV28	-	-	TRBJ1-5	TGTGCCAGCAGTCCTTTCCCGGCCAGGGACCTAGGGCAGCCCCAGCATTTT	CASSPFPARDLGQPQHF
TRBV28	-	TRBD2	TRBJ2-3	TGTGCCAGCAGTGGGTTTGGCGGGAGGGCCACAGATACGCAGTATTTT	CASSGFGGRATDTQYF
TRBV28	-	TRBD2	TRBJ2-5	TGTGCCAGCAGTCCCCCACTAGCGGGGCTCCAAGAGACCCAGTACTTC	CASSPPLAGLQETQYF
TRBV27	-	-	TRBJ2-1	TGTGCCAGCAGTCCACAAGGGTACTACAATGAGCAGTTCTTC	CASSPQGYYNEQFF
TRBV19	-	-	TRBJ1-5	TGTGCCAGTAGTCCTTACAGGGAACAGCCCCAGCATTTT	CASSPYREQPQHF
TRBV28	-	-	TRBJ1-2	TGTGCCAGCAGCCCCCCGGCGAGGGGGGGCTATGGCTACACCTTC	CASSPPARGGYGYTF
TRBV28	once	-	TRBJ2-7	TGTGCCAGCAGTATAAACACCGGGACATTGCCATACGAGCAGTACTTC	CASSINTGTLPYEQYF
TRBV7-9	once	-	TRBJ1-4	TGTGCCAGCAGCTCGCAGGGTGAAAAACTGTTTTTT	CASSSQGEKLFF
TRBV30	-	-	TRBJ2-3	TGTGCCTGGAGGGGCACCCTTGCGGGAGATACGCAGTATTTT	CAWRGTLAGDTQYF
TRBV6-1	-	-	TRBJ1-5	TGTGCCAGCAGTGAAGGGTGGGATACGAGTCAGCCCCAGCATTTT	CASSEGWDTSQPQHF